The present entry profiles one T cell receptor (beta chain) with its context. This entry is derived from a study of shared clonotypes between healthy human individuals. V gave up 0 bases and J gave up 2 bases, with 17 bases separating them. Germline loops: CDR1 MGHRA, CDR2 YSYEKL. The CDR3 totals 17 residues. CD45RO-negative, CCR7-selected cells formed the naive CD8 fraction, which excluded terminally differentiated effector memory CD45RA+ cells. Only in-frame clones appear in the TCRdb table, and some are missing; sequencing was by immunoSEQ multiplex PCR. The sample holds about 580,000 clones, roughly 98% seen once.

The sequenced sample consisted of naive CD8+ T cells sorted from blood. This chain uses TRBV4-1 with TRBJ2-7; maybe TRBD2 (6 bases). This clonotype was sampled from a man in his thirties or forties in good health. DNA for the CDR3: TGCGCCAGCAGCCAAGAGGCTCGGGCGGGAACCCCCTACGAGCAGTACTTC. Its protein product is CASSQEARAGTPYEQYF.